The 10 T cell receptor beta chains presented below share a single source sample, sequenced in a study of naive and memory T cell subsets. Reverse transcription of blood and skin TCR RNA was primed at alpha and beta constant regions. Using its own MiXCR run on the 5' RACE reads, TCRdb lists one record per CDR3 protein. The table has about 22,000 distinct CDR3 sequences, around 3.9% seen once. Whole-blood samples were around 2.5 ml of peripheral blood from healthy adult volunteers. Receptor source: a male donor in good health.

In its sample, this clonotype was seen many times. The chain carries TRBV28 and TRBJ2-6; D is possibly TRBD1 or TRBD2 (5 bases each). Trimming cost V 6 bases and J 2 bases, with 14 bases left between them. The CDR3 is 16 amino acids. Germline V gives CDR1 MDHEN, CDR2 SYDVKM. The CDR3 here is CASRRSGTAGANVLTF. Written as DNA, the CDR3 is TGTGCCAGCAGACGATCAGGGACGGCTGGGGCCAACGTCCTGACTTTC.

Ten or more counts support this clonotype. CDR3 loop: CASSYSDRVGNTIYF. CDR3 nucleotide sequence: TGTGCCAGCAGTTACTCCGACAGGGTTGGAAACACCATATATTTT. The chain couples TRBV6-5 to TRBJ1-3, with 7 nucleotides matching TRBD1. The CDR3 totals 15 residues. CDR1 and CDR2 (germline): MNHEY, SVGAGI. J lost 3 bases, V lost 0 bases, and 2 bases had no gene match.

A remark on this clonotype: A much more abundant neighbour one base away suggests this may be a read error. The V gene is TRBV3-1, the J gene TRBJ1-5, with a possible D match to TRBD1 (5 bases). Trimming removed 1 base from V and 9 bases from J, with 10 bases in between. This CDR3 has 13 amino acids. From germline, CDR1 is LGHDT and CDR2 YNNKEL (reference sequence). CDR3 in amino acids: CASSQGRTRPQHF. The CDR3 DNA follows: TGTGCCAGCAGCCAAGGGCGGACACGGCCCCAGCATTTT.

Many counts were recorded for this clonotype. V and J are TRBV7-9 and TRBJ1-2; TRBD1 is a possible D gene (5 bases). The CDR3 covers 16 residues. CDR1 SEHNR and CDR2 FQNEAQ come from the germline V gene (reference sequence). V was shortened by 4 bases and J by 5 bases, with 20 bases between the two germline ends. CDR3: CASSSLTDPDLYGYTF. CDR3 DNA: TGTGCCAGCAGCTCTCTGACAGACCCCGACTTATATGGCTACACCTTC.

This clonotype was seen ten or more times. The DNA for the CDR3 is TGTGCCAGCTCACTCGGACCCTCCTACGAGCAGTACTTC. It translates to CASSLGPSYEQYF. The chain combines TRBV18 with TRBJ2-7; D ambiguous. CDR3 size: 13 residues. The ends were cut back, 4 bases at V and 0 bases at J, with 7 bases in the middle. Germline CDR1 reads KGHSH; CDR2 reads LQKENI.

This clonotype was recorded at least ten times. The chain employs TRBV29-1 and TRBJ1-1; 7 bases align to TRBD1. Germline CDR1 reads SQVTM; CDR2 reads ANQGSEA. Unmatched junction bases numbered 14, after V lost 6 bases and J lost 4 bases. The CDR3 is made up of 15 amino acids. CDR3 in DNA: TGCAGCGTAGACCCACAGGGGCTGTTTGGCACTGAAGCTTTCTTT. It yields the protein CSVDPQGLFGTEAFF.

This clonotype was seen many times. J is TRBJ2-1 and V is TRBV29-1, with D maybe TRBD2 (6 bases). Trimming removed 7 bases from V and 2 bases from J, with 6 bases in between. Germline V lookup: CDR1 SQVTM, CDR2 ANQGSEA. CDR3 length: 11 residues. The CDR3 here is CSGGTYNEQFF. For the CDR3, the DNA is TGCAGCGGCGGGACCTACAATGAGCAGTTCTTC.

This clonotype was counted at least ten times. CDR3 sequence reads: CASSSMGLAGDTQYF. As DNA, the CDR3 is TGTGCCAGCAGTTCTATGGGACTAGCGGGAGATACGCAGTATTTT. The chain employs TRBV12-3 or TRBV12-4 and TRBJ2-3; TRBD2 matches at 12 bases. J was trimmed by 5 bases and V by 4 bases; bases with no gene match: 4. The CDR3 covers 15 residues.

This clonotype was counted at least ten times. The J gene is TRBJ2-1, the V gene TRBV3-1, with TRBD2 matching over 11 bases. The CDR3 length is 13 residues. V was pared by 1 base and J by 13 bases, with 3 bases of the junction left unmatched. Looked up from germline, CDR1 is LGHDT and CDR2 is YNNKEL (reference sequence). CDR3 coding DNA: TGTGCCAGCAGCCAAGGTAGCGGGGGGGCCCAGTTCTTC. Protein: CASSQGSGGAQFF.

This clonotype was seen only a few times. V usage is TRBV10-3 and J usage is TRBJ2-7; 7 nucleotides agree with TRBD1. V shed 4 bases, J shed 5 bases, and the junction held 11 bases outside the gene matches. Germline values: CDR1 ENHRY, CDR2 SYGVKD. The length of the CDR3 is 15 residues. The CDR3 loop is CAISALDREQDEQYF. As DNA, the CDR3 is TGTGCCATCAGTGCCCTCGACAGGGAGCAAGACGAGCAGTACTTC.